This T cell receptor beta chain was profiled in a study of blood T cell repertoires in COVID-19. CDR1 is MNHEY, CDR2 SMNVEV, per germline (reference sequence). V shed 2 bases, J shed 6 bases, and the junction held 4 bases outside the gene matches. The CDR3 sequence is 13 residues long. Generated by immunoSEQ multiplex PCR, the TCRdb table keeps only in-frame clones and is missing some. This table holds about 200,000 clones, 80% found once. The sequencing sample was made of peripheral blood. The sequence was collected from a human donor in a cohort sampled during active COVID-19. The rearrangement links TRBV27 to TRBJ2-7, with TRBD1 matching over 7 bases. CDR3 amino acids: CASSLQGVGEQYF. CDR3 nucleotide sequence: TGTGCCAGCAGTTTACAGGGGGTTGGCGAGCAGTACTTC.